The entry that follows covers one T cell receptor beta chain sequence. Each CDR3 protein is one row after TCRdb ran MiXCR on the RT-PCR reads. The data contain hundreds of thousands of distinct CDR3 sequences, roughly 17% of them singletons. Germline CDR1 is SGHRS and CDR2 is YFSETQ. J was trimmed by 2 bases and V by 8 bases; bases with no gene match: 11. This CDR3 is built from 16 residues. This sample stems from a study of patients and donors after allogeneic stem cell transplantation. J is TRBJ2-1 and V is TRBV5-1, with TRBD2 matching 9 bases. The source of this sequence is a human donor who was either an allogeneic HSCT recipient or a stem cell or donor lymphocyte infusion donor (not recorded which). It is not recorded whose cells these are; they may come from a transplant donor. The sequencing sample was made of blood, either unsorted or a sorted T cell fraction (not recorded which). CDR3 sequence: CASSVQGGGAYNEQFF. CDR3 sequence (DNA): TGCGCCAGTTCTGTGCAAGGCGGGGGGGCCTACAATGAGCAGTTCTTC.